Here is one T cell receptor (beta chain) with its context. This sample stems from a study of blood T cell repertoires in COVID-19. Study information: The United States, Italy and Spain were the sources of the acute and convalescent COVID-19 samples.

In the original processing: Reference gene primer amplification in the assay estimated nucleated cell counts. Only in-frame clones appear in the TCRdb table, and some are missing; sequencing was by immunoSEQ multiplex PCR. From that table come the V and J calls and clone size; the DNA was used to work out D and trimming. The sample holds some 290,000 clones; roughly 87% are singletons and the top ten take roughly 2%. Germline loops: CDR1 MNHEY, CDR2 SVGEGT. This CDR3 is 19 amino acids long. The trim removed 0 bases at V and 1 base at J, leaving 14 bases unmatched. Sequencing input: peripheral blood. The chain couples TRBV6-2 or TRBV6-3 to TRBJ1-2; 7 nucleotides match TRBD1. The receptor comes from a woman aged 45-65 years who had recovered from COVID-19. This CDR3 is CASSYSFNRYRGINYGYTF. DNA of the CDR3: TGTGCCAGCAGTTACTCTTTCAACCGGTACAGGGGAATTAACTATGGCTACACCTTC.